The TCR beta chain under discussion was sequenced for a study of blood T cell repertoires in COVID-19. Across the whole study: The study drew acute and convalescent COVID-19 samples from the United States, Italy and Spain. The analysed material was cDNA or gDNA that came from T cells, B-cell-depleted T cells, or PBMCs.

Germline V lookup: CDR1 LGHDT, CDR2 YNNKEL (reference sequence). V shed 5 bases and J 3 bases; nucleotides not matched to a gene: 11. The CDR3 has 18 amino acids. Authors' analysis steps: Cell counts per sample came from amplifying reference gene primers. Sequenced by immunoSEQ multiplex PCR; TCRdb stores in-frame clones only, minus some. V and J calls and clone size are as listed in that table; D and trimming were resolved from the DNA. The sample consists of 60,000 to 80,000 clones, around 85% of them appearing once. This clone occurred a few times. The rearrangement links TRBV3-1 (or the pseudogene TRBV3-2) to TRBJ2-3, with 13 bases matching TRBD2. The TCR originated in a man over 45 with acute or convalescent COVID-19. The specimen sequenced was peripheral blood. CDR3 loop: CASSRELAGGPGTDTQYF. As DNA, the CDR3 is TGTGCCAGCAGCAGGGAACTAGCGGGGGGGCCAGGGACAGATACGCAGTATTTT.